This record concerns one T cell receptor beta chain sequence. These data come from a study of T cell clones after liver transplantation. This CDR3 is built from 16 residues. The V end was cut by 2 bases, the J end by 2 bases, with 15 bases between. Germline V CDR1 and CDR2: SGHAT, FQNNGV. Using immunoSEQ multiplex PCR, the repertoire was profiled, and TCRdb retains in-frame clones only, with some absent. This table holds more than 100,000 clones, around 84% found once. V is TRBV11-2 and J is TRBJ2-5, with D unresolved. The clonotype originates from a human patient who received a liver transplant. Some T cells may be provided by the graft donor. This specimen consisted of CD4+ T cells from blood, obtained 45 to 50 months after liver transplant. This CDR3 is CASSLLIGNGQETQYF. The CDR3 nucleotides are TGTGCCAGCAGCTTACTTATTGGGAACGGGCAAGAGACCCAGTACTTC.